The 6 T cell receptor beta chains below all came from one sample that was sequenced in a study of shared clonotypes between healthy human individuals (dated by TCRdb to the early 2020s). Preparation of the library involved the immunoSEQ multiplex PCR assay. TCRdb stores this immuneACCESS table with in-frame sequences only. Part of the clones is absent; in the studies checked, under half of the shortfall reflects unresolved V genes, and no reason is known for the rest. The sample table records roughly 410,000 clones; just over 95% of these occur just once. The ten largest clones take up about 0.34% of the sample. The sample was memory CD8+ T cells sorted from blood. In the paper's terms, the cell subset or site label means: CD45RO+ cells pooled with CCR7-negative TemRA cells. All receptors come from a man younger than 40 in good health.

Points on this clone: This specimen includes other DNA sequences encoding the same CDR3. The rearrangement links TRBV7-9 to TRBJ2-3; D is ambiguous. Trimming took 6 bases from V and 0 from J, leaving 4 bases between them. Germline CDR1 SEHNR, CDR2 FQNEAQ (reference sequence). The CDR3 runs 12 residues. CDR3 bases: TGTGCCAGCAGTTCAAGCACAGATACGCAGTATTTT. Amino acid sequence: CASSSSTDTQYF.

The DNA of the CDR3 is TGTGCCAGCATTTTAGAGGGGGCGAACATTCAGTACTTC. This translates into CASILEGANIQYF. The chain is built from TRBV6-6 and TRBJ2-4; 7 positions agree with TRBD1. Per the germline V gene, CDR1 is MNHNY and CDR2 is SVGAGI (reference sequence). Unmatched junction bases numbered 7, after V lost 7 bases and J lost 7 bases. The CDR3 contains 13 residues.

The chain is built from TRBV6-5 and TRBJ2-7, with a tentative D call TRBD1 (6 bases). The CDR3 is made up of 13 amino acids. The germline V gene has CDR1 MNHEY and CDR2 SVGAGI. V lost 7 bases and J 5 bases, leaving 15 bases between the germline ends. The CDR3 nucleotides read TGTGCCAGCACCCAAGGGGGTGTCCACGAGCAGTACTTC. Its translation: CASTQGGVHEQYF.

The genes are TRBV5-1 and TRBJ1-4, with TRBD1 identical over 9 bases. The junction had 8 bases not matched to a gene; V was cut back by 3 bases and J by 11 bases. Germline assignment: CDR1 SGHRS and CDR2 YFSETQ. CDR3 length equals 14 residues. The CDR3 bases are TGCGCCAGCAGCTCCGGACAGGGGATAGGGAAACTGTTTTTT. It specifies CASSSGQGIGKLFF.

This clone was picked up a small number of times. The chain uses TRBV11-1 and TRBJ2-1; maybe TRBD1 (5 bases). Germline-derived CDR1 and CDR2 are SGHAT and FQDESV (reference sequence). Trimming stripped 1 base from V and 8 bases from J, with 9 bases between. The CDR3 has 13 residues. For the CDR3, the DNA is TGTGCCAGCAGCTTAGGACAGTCCCATGAGCAGTTCTTC. Residues: CASSLGQSHEQFF.

This clone has just one count. This chain connects TRBV14 to TRBJ2-1; 8 nucleotides agree with TRBD2. CDR3 length equals 16 residues. Losses at the gene ends were 3 bases for V and 9 bases for J; bases not matched to a gene: 13. The V gene's germline CDR1 is SGHDN and CDR2 FVKESK. CDR3 bases: TGTGCCAGCAGCCATCCAGCGGGAGAATCAATAGGTGAGCAGTTCTTC. Encoded protein: CASSHPAGESIGEQFF.